This TCR beta chain was captured by sequencing in a study of blood T cells in healthy people across ages. Whole-study findings and limits: Conclusively comparing naive with antigen-experienced cells was impossible with unsorted PBMCs.

Combining a sample-barcoded 5' primer with a J-beta primer mix, a second PCR ran for roughly 6 to 12 cycles. Every cDNA molecule bore a tag from a template-switch adaptor containing 12 random nucleotides. In TCRdb, the 5' RACE reads were re-called with MiXCR into one record per CDR3 protein. The data show about 1.5 million distinct CDR3 sequences, approximately 43% seen once. The germline V gene encodes CDR1 SGHRS and CDR2 YFSETQ. The CDR3 has 16 residues. Deletions cut 4 bases from V and 6 bases from J, with 21 bases between. This clonotype appeared a few times. The antigen remains unidentified. J is TRBJ2-3 and V is TRBV5-1; perhaps TRBD2 as D (6 bases). The sample was blood. This sequence originates from a woman aged 18-30 years in good health. The DNA for the CDR3 is TGCGCCAGCAGCAAGGGACTCAGAGAAGCCCCGGATACGCAGTATTTT. It is translated as CASSKGLREAPDTQYF.